The 14 T cell receptor beta chains listed next were all sequenced from one sample in a study of regulatory T cells in long-lasting Graves disease. CDR3 regions were amplified by Arm-PCR using iRepertoire HTBI primers to build TCR beta libraries. TCRdb itself ran the multiplex PCR reads through MiXCR, one entry per CDR3 protein. The table includes over 350,000 distinct CDR3 sequences, less than 25% detected once. The time point: persistent/refractory GD, antithyroid drugs over 5 years with positive TRAb. Following extraction of RNA from PBMCs, that RNA was used to make the TCR library. The sample was peripheral blood mononuclear cells (PBMCs), taken when the disease was refractory, from a patient treated with antithyroid drugs. The origin of the receptors is a female donor with Graves disease.

This chain joins TRBV7-2 and TRBJ1-5; D might be TRBD1 (6 bases). The CDR3 contains 14 residues. V gave up 5 bases and J gave up 6 bases, with 14 bases separating them. CDR1 and CDR2 (germline): SGHTA, FQGNSA. The CDR3 sequence is CASSPGAASQPQHF. DNA of the CDR3: TGTGCCAGCAGCCCAGGGGCGGCGAGTCAGCCCCAGCATTTT. Combining the CDR3 with reference TRBV7-2 and TRBJ1-5 gives the whole variable domain GAGVSQSPSNKVTEKGKDVELRCDPISGHTALYWYRQSLGQGLEFLIYFQGNSAPDKSGLPSDRFSAERTGGSVSTLTIQRTQQEDSAVYLCASSPGAASQPQHFGDGTRLSIL.

This clonotype has just a few counts. This chain links TRBV10-2 with TRBJ1-6; D uncertain. V lost 3 bases and J 1 base, leaving 7 bases between the germline ends. Germline-derived CDR1 and CDR2 are WSHSY and SAAADI. This CDR3 region has 15 residues. In DNA form, the CDR3 reads TGCGCCAGCAGTGACGGAGGTTCCTATAATTCACCCCTCCACTTT. This sequence encodes CASSDGGSYNSPLHF.

CDR3 sequence reads: CASSLGTLREAFF. The DNA for the CDR3 is TGTGCCAGCAGCCTAGGGACATTGCGTGAAGCTTTCTTT. The chain uses TRBV12-3 or TRBV12-4 and TRBJ1-1, with D possibly being TRBD1 (6 bases). The V gene lost 6 bases and the J gene lost 7 bases, with 15 bases spanning the gap. CDR3 length equals 13 residues.

This clonotype was seen repeatedly, ten times or more. The gene calls are TRBV28 and TRBJ1-4; D is unresolved. CDR3 length equals 16 residues. The germline CDR1 and CDR2 sequences are MDHEN and SYDVKM. V lost 2 bases and J lost 4, with 14 bases in between. CDR3: CASSLIGGSDNEKLFF. CDR3 sequence (DNA): TGTGCCAGCAGTTTAATCGGAGGCTCAGATAATGAAAAACTGTTTTTT.

This clonotype was seen more than once but under ten times. This sequence joins TRBV12-3 or TRBV12-4 and TRBJ2-2; D not certain. Trimming cost V 7 bases and J 7 bases, with 13 bases left between them. The CDR3 is 13 amino acids. DNA for the CDR3: TGTGCCAGCACCCCGGTCCGTAGCGGGGAGCTGTTTTTT. This codes for CASTPVRSGELFF.

This clonotype was seen a handful of times. The rearrangement uses TRBV20-1 and TRBJ2-7; maybe TRBD1 (5 bases). The CDR3 sequence is 10 residues long. Germline CDR1 DFQATT, CDR2 SNEGSKA (reference sequence). Trimming took 5 bases from V and 6 from J, leaving 8 bases between them. CDR3 bases: TGCAGTGCTCAGGGTTCCGAGCAGTACTTC. This gives the protein CSAQGSEQYF.

This clonotype was found a few times. The J gene is TRBJ2-2, the V gene TRBV5-1; 9 bases match TRBD1. The length of the CDR3 is 15 residues. Germline V gives CDR1 SGHRS, CDR2 YFSETQ. V shed 4 bases and J 1 base; nucleotides not matched to a gene: 2. Written as DNA, the CDR3 is TGCGCCAGCAGCGGGACAGGGCTGAACACCGGGGAGCTGTTTTTT. Encoded protein: CASSGTGLNTGELFF.

This chain joins TRBV20-1 and TRBJ1-3; TRBD1 is a possible D gene (6 bases). Germline assignment: CDR1 DFQATT and CDR2 SNEGSKA (reference sequence). This CDR3 spans 12 amino acids. Trimming stripped 6 bases from V and 6 bases from J, with 12 bases between. CDR3 nucleotide sequence: TGCAGTGCCAGGAAGGGGGAAAACACCATATATTTT. Its protein is CSARKGENTIYF.

This clonotype was counted many times. The chain has TRBV11-2 and TRBJ1-6, with D unclear. Trimming pared 11 bases from V and 5 bases from J, leaving 16 bases between. CDR1 and CDR2 from the germline V gene are SGHAT and FQNNGV. This CDR3 has 14 residues. DNA of the CDR3: TGTGCCTCATCGTGGACCGATAATAATTCACCCCTCCACTTT. Translation gives CASSWTDNNSPLHF.

This clonotype came up many times. CDR3 DNA sequence: TGTGCCAGCAGCCCACCCGGAGGGTCCCAAGAGACCCAGTACTTC. Translating gives CASSPPGGSQETQYF. J is TRBJ2-5 and V is TRBV5-6; maybe TRBD2 (6 bases). This CDR3 comprises 15 residues. Per germline, CDR1 SGHDT and CDR2 YYEEEE. Trimming cost V 4 bases and J 1 base, with 14 bases left between them. Complete variable domain (other parts from reference TRBV5-6 and TRBJ2-5): DAGVTQSPTHLIKTRGQQVTLRCSPKSGHDTVSWYQQALGQGPQFIFQYYEEEERQRGNFPDRFSGHQFPNYSSELNVNALLLGDSALYLCASSPPGGSQETQYFGPGTRLLVL.

This clonotype was seen only a few times. V is TRBV12-3 or TRBV12-4 and J is TRBJ2-7; TRBD2 matches at 16 bases. This CDR3 spans 17 amino acids. V shed 6 bases and J 2 bases; nucleotides not matched to a gene: 7. This CDR3 is CASSSGTSGRATYEQYF. For the CDR3, the DNA is TGTGCCAGCAGCTCAGGGACTAGCGGGAGGGCGACCTACGAGCAGTACTTC.

This clonotype was counted ten times or more. This chain connects TRBV7-2 to TRBJ1-4; 8 bases line up with TRBD1. The V segment lost 1 base and the J segment 8 bases; nucleotides outside the gene matches: 9. This CDR3 comprises 16 residues. Looked up from germline, CDR1 is SGHTA and CDR2 is FQGNSA. The CDR3 nucleotides read TGTGCCAGCAGCTTAGGGTTCCAGGGGGCGGGGGAAAAACTGTTTTTT. Its protein is CASSLGFQGAGEKLFF.

This chain uses TRBV7-8 with TRBJ1-5; D is perhaps TRBD1 (6 bases). Germline V CDR1 and CDR2: SGHVS, FQNEAQ. Trimming stripped 3 bases from V and 2 bases from J, with 14 bases between. The CDR3 covers 16 residues. This CDR3 reads CASSFVKGGGNQPQHF. As DNA, the CDR3 is TGTGCCAGCAGCTTCGTCAAGGGGGGCGGCAATCAGCCCCAGCATTTT. Combining the CDR3 with reference TRBV7-8 and TRBJ1-5 gives the whole variable domain GAGVSQSPRYKVAKRGQDVALRCDPISGHVSLFWYQQALGQGPEFLTYFQNEAQLDKSGLPSDRFFAERPEGSVSTLKIQRTQQEDSAVYLCASSFVKGGGNQPQHFGDGTRLSIL.

At least ten counts were recorded for this clonotype. The chain combines TRBV28 with TRBJ2-7; TRBD1 matches 7 bases. Germline lookup yields CDR1 MDHEN and CDR2 SYDVKM. V lost 6 bases to trimming and J lost 5 bases; unmatched junction nucleotides: 10. The CDR3 has 14 residues. This chain's CDR3 is CASSPRGDRDEQYF. The CDR3 region has the DNA TGTGCCAGCAGCCCACGGGGCGACAGGGACGAGCAGTACTTC.